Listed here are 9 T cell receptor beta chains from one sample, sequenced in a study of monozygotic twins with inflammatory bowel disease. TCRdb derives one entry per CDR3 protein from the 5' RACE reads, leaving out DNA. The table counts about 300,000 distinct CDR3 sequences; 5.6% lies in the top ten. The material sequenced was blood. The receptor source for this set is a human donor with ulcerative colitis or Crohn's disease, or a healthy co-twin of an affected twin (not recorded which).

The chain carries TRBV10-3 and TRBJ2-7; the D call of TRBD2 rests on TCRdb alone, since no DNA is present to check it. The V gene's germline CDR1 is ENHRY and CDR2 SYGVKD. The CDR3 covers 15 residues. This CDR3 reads CASRGTSGSGAEQYF.

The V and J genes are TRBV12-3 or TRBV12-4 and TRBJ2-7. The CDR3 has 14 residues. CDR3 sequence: CASNYRGKVDEQYF.

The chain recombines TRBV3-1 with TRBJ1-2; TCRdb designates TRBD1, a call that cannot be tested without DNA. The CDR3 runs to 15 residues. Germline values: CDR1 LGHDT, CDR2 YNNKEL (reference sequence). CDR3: CASSYWTGADGGYTF.

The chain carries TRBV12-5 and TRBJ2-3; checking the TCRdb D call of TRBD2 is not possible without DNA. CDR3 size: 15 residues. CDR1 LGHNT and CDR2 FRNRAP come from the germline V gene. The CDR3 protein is CASGQGLVSSDTQYF.

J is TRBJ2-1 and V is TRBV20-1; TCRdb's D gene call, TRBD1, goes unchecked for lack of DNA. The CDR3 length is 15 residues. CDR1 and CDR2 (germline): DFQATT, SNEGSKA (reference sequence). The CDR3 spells CSASPPGPFENEQFF.

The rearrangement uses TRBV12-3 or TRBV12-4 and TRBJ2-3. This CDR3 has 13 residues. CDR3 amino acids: CASSPGTTDTQYF.

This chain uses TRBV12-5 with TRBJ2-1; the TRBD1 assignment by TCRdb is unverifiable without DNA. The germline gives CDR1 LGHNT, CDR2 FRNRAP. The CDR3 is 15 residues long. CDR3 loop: CASGPNRDRTDEQFF. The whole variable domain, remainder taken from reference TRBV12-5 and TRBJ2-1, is DARVTQTPRHKVTEMGQEVTMRCQPILGHNTVFWYRQTMMQGLELLAYFRNRAPLDDSGMPKDRFSAEMPDATLATLKIQPSEPRDSAVYFCASGPNRDRTDEQFFGPGTRLTVL.

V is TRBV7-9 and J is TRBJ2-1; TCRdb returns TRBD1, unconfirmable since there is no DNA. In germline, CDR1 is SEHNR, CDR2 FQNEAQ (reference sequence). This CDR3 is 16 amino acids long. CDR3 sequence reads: CASSLLSPGWVNEQFF.

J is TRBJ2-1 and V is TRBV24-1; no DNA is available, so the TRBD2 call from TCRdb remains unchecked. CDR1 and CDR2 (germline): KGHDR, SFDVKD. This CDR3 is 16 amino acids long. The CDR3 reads CATSDPPGPFGYEQFF.